Sequencing of this TCR beta chain was carried out in a study of T cell repertoires and Cas9 in healthy adults. Study-level background: CD4 and CD8 compartments: SpCas9-reactive T cells profiled for potency, cytotoxicity, lineage.

Sequenced by immunoSEQ multiplex PCR; TCRdb stores in-frame clones only, minus some. Here the sample spans around 15,000 clones, around 90% being singletons. The germline V and J ends were trimmed by 4 bases and 15 bases, with 17 bases remaining between them. CDR1 is SGHRS and CDR2 is YFSETQ in the germline V gene. CDR3 length: 12 amino acids. Material: Tregs (CD4+, CD25+, CD127-, CD137-, CD154-) from PBMCs; culture status not recorded. This TCR was sampled from a human donor in good health. The chain recombines TRBV5-1 with TRBJ1-5; D is unclear. Here the CDR3 reads CASSPDGLTLHF. The CDR3 region has the DNA TGCGCCAGCAGCCCGGACGGTCTTACACTGCATTTT.